These 18 T cell receptor beta chains were sequenced from one sample in a study of cytomegalovirus exposure and HLA in healthy donors. The PCR made use of 60 Vbeta and 13 Jbeta primers. Produced via immunoSEQ multiplex PCR; TCRdb's table is partial and in-frame only. The data contain about 94,000 clones, around four fifths of them singletons. The specimen sequenced was PBMCs. Receptor source: a woman aged 55-70 years in good health and CMV-seronegative.

The V gene is TRBV7-2, the J gene TRBJ2-3, with a tentative D call TRBD2 (6 bases). Looked up from germline, CDR1 is SGHTA and CDR2 is FQGNSA. The CDR3 consists of 15 residues. V was trimmed by 4 bases and J by 2 bases, leaving 13 bases between them. The chain's CDR3 is CASSSRLGNTDTQYF. The CDR3 DNA reads as TGTGCCAGCAGCTCCCGACTAGGAAACACAGATACGCAGTATTTT. The whole variable domain, remainder taken from reference TRBV7-2 and TRBJ2-3, is GAGVSQSPSNKVTEKGKDVELRCDPISGHTALYWYRQSLGQGLEFLIYFQGNSAPDKSGLPSDRFSAERTGGSVSTLTIQRTQQEDSAVYLCASSSRLGNTDTQYFGPGTRLTVL.

This clone was seen a few times. V is TRBV5-1 and J is TRBJ1-6, with a weak D call TRBD1 (5 bases). Germline V gene lookup returns CDR1 SGHRS and CDR2 YFSETQ. Trimming removed 4 bases at V and 7 bases at J, with 15 bases between. The CDR3 runs to 15 residues. The CDR3 reads CASSTGDSPNSPLHF. In DNA, the CDR3 is TGCGCCAGCAGCACCGGTGACAGCCCCAATTCACCCCTCCACTTT.

This sequence joins TRBV6-5 and TRBJ1-2, with D possibly TRBD1 on 5 matching bases. V was pared by 0 bases and J by 3 bases, with 11 bases between. CDR3 length: 15 residues. Germline loops: CDR1 MNHEY, CDR2 SVGAGI. Here the CDR3 reads CASSYSITGDYGYTF. CDR3 DNA sequence: TGTGCCAGCAGTTACTCGATCACGGGGGACTATGGCTACACCTTC.

This chain uses TRBV23-1 with TRBJ2-7; TRBD1 is a possible D gene (5 bases). TRBV23-1 is an ORF, and what it does is uncertain. Trimming removed 1 base at V and 0 bases at J, with 13 bases between. The CDR3 extends over 16 amino acids. CDR3 protein: CASSQYRQSFSYEQYF. DNA for the CDR3: TGCGCCAGCAGTCAATATCGACAGTCTTTCTCCTACGAGCAGTACTTC.

This clone has a handful of counts. The gene calls are TRBV5-1 and TRBJ2-1; 10 bases are a match to TRBD1. This CDR3 has 16 amino acids. The V segment lost 1 base and the J segment 4 bases; nucleotides outside the gene matches: 5. Germline CDR1 and CDR2: SGHRS and YFSETQ. CDR3 loop: CASSLPRTGGYNEQFF. The CDR3 nucleotides are TGCGCCAGCAGCTTGCCCAGGACAGGGGGTTACAATGAGCAGTTCTTC.

Only a few counts were recorded for this clone. V and J are TRBV19 and TRBJ2-5; possibly TRBD2 for D (7 bases). The CDR3 extends over 13 amino acids. V shed 7 bases and J shed 5 bases, with 14 bases lying between them. CDR1 LNHDA and CDR2 SQIVND come from the germline V gene (reference sequence). The CDR3: CASTPGGRETQYF. The CDR3 bases are TGTGCCAGTACACCCGGGGGGCGTGAGACCCAGTACTTC.

In this sample, this clone turned up once. Sequence at one end of the junction differs from germline and may be a read error. The rearrangement uses TRBV4-3 and TRBJ2-4, with 10 bases lining up with TRBD1. CDR3 size: 14 residues. Germline lookup yields CDR1 LGHNA and CDR2 YSLEER. CDR3: CASSQDRGTGEWWF. CDR3 bases: TGCGCCAGCAGCCAAGATCGTGGGACAGGGGAGTGGTGGTTC.

This chain links TRBV5-8 with TRBJ2-7, with TRBD1 matching 7 bases. This CDR3 is built from 15 residues. Germline CDR1 SGHTS, CDR2 YDEGEE. V was clipped by 4 bases and J by 2 bases; unmatched bases: 9. CDR3 in DNA: TGTGCCAGCAGCCCGAGACAGGGCCTTACCTACGAGCAGTACTTC. Protein: CASSPRQGLTYEQYF.

This chain connects TRBV6-1 to TRBJ1-4; D gene ambiguous. Trimming left V 0 bases short and J 4 bases short, with 15 bases between. CDR3 size: 17 residues. Germline-derived CDR1 and CDR2 are MNHNS and SASEGT. CDR3 nucleotide sequence: TGTGCCAGCAGTGAAGCTTCGGGTGGGTTATTTAATGAAAAACTGTTTTTT. Its translation: CASSEASGGLFNEKLFF.

The chain links TRBV5-6 to TRBJ2-3; maybe TRBD1 (5 bases). The CDR3 is made up of 13 amino acids. V lost 4 bases to trimming and J lost 1 base, with 7 bases between them. The germline CDR1 and CDR2 sequences are SGHDT and YYEEEE. The CDR3, as DNA: TGTGCCAGCAGCAAACAGGGCACAGATACGCAGTATTTT. It specifies CASSKQGTDTQYF.

The rearrangement links TRBV7-6 to TRBJ1-6; D is ambiguous. From germline, CDR1 is SGHVS and CDR2 FNYEAQ. The ends were cut back, 3 bases at V and 7 bases at J, with 13 bases in the middle. CDR3 length: 15 residues. CDR3 in DNA: TGTGCCAGCAGCTTTGAGGGATTCGGGAATTCACCCCTCCACTTT. This codes for CASSFEGFGNSPLHF.

V and J are TRBV7-2 and TRBJ2-3; 11 nucleotides align to TRBD2. Germline V CDR1 and CDR2: SGHTA, FQGNSA. The CDR3 consists of 17 residues. With 4 bases clipped from V and 0 bases from J, the junction kept 6 bases outside the gene matches. CDR3 in amino acids: CASSWTSGPISTDTQYF. The DNA for the CDR3 is TGTGCCAGCAGCTGGACTAGCGGGCCTATTAGCACAGATACGCAGTATTTT. Based on the CDR3 plus reference TRBV7-2 and TRBJ2-3, the full variable domain is GAGVSQSPSNKVTEKGKDVELRCDPISGHTALYWYRQSLGQGLEFLIYFQGNSAPDKSGLPSDRFSAERTGGSVSTLTIQRTQQEDSAVYLCASSWTSGPISTDTQYFGPGTRLTVL.

V is TRBV29-1 and J is TRBJ2-5; weak D call: TRBD1 (6 bases). Trimming took 7 bases from V and 5 from J, leaving 14 bases between them. Looked up from germline, CDR1 is SQVTM and CDR2 is ANQGSEA. The CDR3 is 12 amino acids. CDR3 protein: CSGRRDIETQYF. The CDR3 region has the DNA TGCAGCGGGCGCCGGGACATCGAGACCCAGTACTTC.

V is TRBV6-5 and J is TRBJ1-2, with D possibly TRBD1 on 5 matching bases. This CDR3 is 14 amino acids long. Germline loops: CDR1 MNHEY, CDR2 SVGAGI. V was shortened by 0 bases and J by 8 bases, with 13 bases between the two germline ends. The CDR3 DNA reads as TGTGCCAGCAGTTACTCTATGGGGCCCTGGGGCTACACCTTC. This sequence encodes CASSYSMGPWGYTF.

This rearrangement joins TRBV28 to TRBJ1-3, with 7 bases matching TRBD1. This CDR3 contains 15 residues. CDR1 and CDR2 from the germline V gene are MDHEN and SYDVKM. Unmatched junction bases numbered 9, after V lost 6 bases and J lost 4 bases. CDR3 in amino acids: CASRQTGREGNTIYF. The CDR3 DNA reads TGTGCCAGCAGGCAGACAGGGCGGGAAGGAAACACCATATATTTT.

This chain links TRBV6-5 with TRBJ2-2; D is possibly TRBD2 (5 bases). V was cut by 9 bases and J by 5 bases, with 10 bases left in between. Germline CDR1 reads MNHEY; CDR2 reads SVGAGI. This CDR3 has 12 residues. The CDR3 loop is CASSGWTGELFF. In DNA, the CDR3 is TGTGCCAGTTCGGGGTGGACCGGGGAGCTGTTTTTT.

The genes are TRBV5-4 and TRBJ2-1; D is possibly TRBD2 (5 bases). Germline CDR1 SGHNT, CDR2 YYREEE (reference sequence). There are 14 residues in the CDR3. V lost 5 bases and J 0 bases, leaving 9 bases between the germline ends. This chain's CDR3 is CASRARGSYNEQFF. The CDR3 DNA is TGTGCCAGCAGGGCCCGGGGCTCCTACAATGAGCAGTTCTTC.

The CDR3 region has the DNA TGTGCCAGACGACAGGAGAGTGGCGGGGAGCTGTTTTTT. Translation gives CARRQESGGELFF. The chain has TRBV10-3 and TRBJ2-2; D is perhaps TRBD1 (6 bases). The CDR3 is 13 amino acids. Germline V gene sequence: CDR1 ENHRY, CDR2 SYGVKD. Trimming pared 10 bases from V and 7 bases from J, leaving 16 bases between.